These 21 T cell receptor beta chains were sequenced from one sample in a study of human T cells and chemical hapten exposure. TCRdb itself ran the 5' RACE reads through MiXCR, one entry per CDR3 protein. In the table there are 65,000 to 95,000 distinct CDR3 sequences, more than 7.5% of which are singletons. The template was total RNA from unfractionated whole blood. These receptors all come from a male donor in good health.

This clonotype appeared many times. V usage is TRBV27 and J usage is TRBJ1-2; D might be TRBD1 (6 bases). The germline V gene encodes CDR1 MNHEY and CDR2 SMNVEV (reference sequence). This CDR3 is built from 17 residues. V was pared by 0 bases and J by 0 bases, with 14 bases between. The chain's CDR3 is CASSLSKTGQANYGYTF. DNA of the CDR3: TGTGCCAGCAGTTTATCGAAGACAGGACAAGCTAACTATGGCTACACCTTC.

This clonotype was recorded a few times. This sequence joins TRBV10-3 and TRBJ1-6; 9 bases are a match to TRBD1. This CDR3 is 15 amino acids long. Germline CDR1 ENHRY, CDR2 SYGVKD. Unmatched junction bases numbered 7, after V lost 7 bases and J lost 6 bases. CDR3 in DNA: TGTGCCATCACCCCGACAGGGGGTGGTAATTCACCCCTCCACTTT. This translates into CAITPTGGGNSPLHF.

This sequence joins TRBV12-3 or TRBV12-4 and TRBJ1-1; D might be TRBD1 (5 bases). This CDR3 has 15 amino acids. V shed 1 base and J shed 6 bases, with 15 bases lying between them. CDR3 sequence reads: CASSLGDGGDAEAFF. DNA for the CDR3: TGTGCCAGCAGTTTAGGTGATGGGGGTGATGCTGAAGCTTTCTTT.

The V and J genes are TRBV11-2 and TRBJ1-5, with D perhaps matching TRBD1 (6 bases). Germline V lookup: CDR1 SGHAT, CDR2 FQNNGV. With 5 bases removed from V and 6 bases from J, the gap between germline ends came to 11 bases. This CDR3 has 13 residues. The CDR3 is CASSLQGSQPQHF. In nucleotides, the CDR3 is TGTGCCAGCAGCCTCCAGGGGAGTCAGCCCCAGCATTTT. Together with reference TRBV11-2 and TRBJ1-5, the CDR3 gives the full variable domain: EAGVAQSPRYKIIEKRQSVAFWCNPISGHATLYWYQQILGQGPKLLIQFQNNGVVDDSQLPKDRFSAERLKGVDSTLKIQPAKLEDSAVYLCASSLQGSQPQHFGDGTRLSIL.

For this clonotype: This may be a read error: a much more frequent sequence differs by one nucleotide. The chain carries TRBV20-1 and TRBJ2-7; TRBD1 matches 9 bases. Germline V gene sequence: CDR1 DFQATT, CDR2 SNEGSKA (reference sequence). The CDR3 runs 15 residues. The junction had 11 bases not matched to a gene; V was cut back by 3 bases and J by 5 bases. CDR3 DNA sequence: TGCAGTGCTAGGGGGACAGGGTTACCTCACAACGAGCAGTACTTC. This codes for CSARGTGLPHNEQYF.

This clonotype is medium-sized (0.01 to 0.1%) by share. The chain employs TRBV7-2 and TRBJ1-1, with D perhaps TRBD1 (6 bases). CDR1 is SGHTA, CDR2 FQGNSA, per germline. V lost 4 bases, J lost 4 bases, and 13 bases lay in between. CDR3 size: 14 residues. The CDR3 reads CASSSQGFGTEAFF. In nucleotides, the CDR3 is TGTGCCAGCAGCTCACAGGGCTTCGGCACTGAAGCTTTCTTT.

This chain links TRBV5-4 with TRBJ2-3, with 13 bases aligning to TRBD2. CDR1 is SGHNT and CDR2 is YYREEE in the germline V gene (reference sequence). J was trimmed by 7 bases and V by 0 bases; bases with no gene match: 8. This CDR3 region has 17 residues. CDR3 DNA sequence: TGTGCCAGCAGCTTGGCCTTCAGGACTAGCGGGGGCCATACGCAGTATTTT. Protein product: CASSLAFRTSGGHTQYF.

J is TRBJ2-7 and V is TRBV2; D is perhaps TRBD1 (6 bases). Trimming took off 7 bases at V and 0 bases at J, with 19 bases between the two ends. CDR3 length equals 16 residues. CDR1 SNHLY and CDR2 FYNNEI come from the germline V gene. CDR3 in DNA: TGTGCCAGCAATCTCCAACAGGGAACCAACTCCTACGAGCAGTACTTC. Translated, it gives CASNLQQGTNSYEQYF.

This clonotype was seen ten or more times. This chain links TRBV5-1 with TRBJ2-3, with 7 bases identical to TRBD2. This CDR3 comprises 16 residues. Trimming at V came to 1 base and at J to 3 bases, leaving 8 bases not matched to a gene. Looked up from germline, CDR1 is SGHRS and CDR2 is YFSETQ. CDR3 protein: CASSLYASGITDTQYF. DNA for the CDR3: TGCGCCAGCAGCTTGTATGCGAGCGGGATAACAGATACGCAGTATTTT.

The chain has TRBV29-1 and TRBJ2-1; 9 bases line up with TRBD2. J lost 8 bases, V lost 1 base, and 6 bases had no gene match. The V gene's germline CDR1 is SQVTM and CDR2 ANQGSEA. The CDR3 length is 14 residues. The CDR3 here is CSVEGSGRIYEQFF. CDR3 DNA sequence: TGCAGCGTTGAAGGTAGCGGGAGAATCTATGAGCAGTTCTTC.

Points on this clonotype: A much bigger clone sits one base away, suggesting this may be a read error. CDR3 protein: CSVGKPGANVLTF. The DNA of the CDR3 is TGCAGCGTTGGGAAGCCTGGGGCCAACGTCCTGACTTTC. The chain uses TRBV29-1 and TRBJ2-6; D gene ambiguous. Germline lookup yields CDR1 SQVTM and CDR2 ANQGSEA. V was pared by 4 bases and J by 2 bases, with 6 bases between. This CDR3 has 13 amino acids.

This clonotype was picked up many times. The chain has TRBV7-9 and TRBJ1-1, with D hard to call. Germline CDR1 reads SEHNR; CDR2 reads FQNEAQ (reference sequence). With 4 bases removed from V and 5 bases from J, the gap between germline ends came to 11 bases. This CDR3 spans 13 amino acids. The CDR3 region has the DNA TGTGCCAGCAGCTCGACGGAGGGAACTGAAGCTTTCTTT. Residues: CASSSTEGTEAFF. Together with reference TRBV7-9 and TRBJ1-1, the CDR3 gives the full variable domain: DTGVSQNPRHKITKRGQNVTFRCDPISEHNRLYWYRQTLGQGPEFLTYFQNEAQLEKSRLLSDRFSAERPKGSFSTLEIQRTEQGDSAMYLCASSSTEGTEAFFGQGTRLTVV.

This clonotype was detected ten times or more. This chain joins TRBV7-2 and TRBJ1-5; D not certain. Germline CDR1 SGHTA, CDR2 FQGNSA. This CDR3 spans 17 amino acids. Trimming left V 1 base short and J 0 bases short, with 13 bases between. The CDR3 bases are TGTGCCAGCAGCTTAGAAGGTCGCGGGTTTAGCAATCAGCCCCAGCATTTT. Its protein is CASSLEGRGFSNQPQHF.

V gene TRBV6-1 combines with J gene TRBJ2-3; tentatively, D is TRBD1 (5 bases). Trimming removed 2 bases from V and 1 base from J, with 13 bases in between. This CDR3 region has 16 residues. Per germline, CDR1 MNHNS and CDR2 SASEGT. This CDR3 reads CASSEFRVSGTDTQYF. In nucleotides, the CDR3 is TGTGCCAGCAGTGAATTCAGGGTGTCGGGCACAGATACGCAGTATTTT.

In its sample, this clonotype was seen a few times. J is TRBJ2-1 and V is TRBV25-1; no firm D call. Trimming left V 1 base short and J 7 bases short, with 5 bases between. CDR1 MGHDK and CDR2 SYGVNS come from the germline V gene. The CDR3 is made up of 12 amino acids. The CDR3 sequence: CASSESMNEQFF. CDR3 nucleotides: TGTGCCAGCAGTGAATCGATGAATGAGCAGTTCTTC.

This clonotype appeared many times. The chain is built from TRBV10-3 and TRBJ1-3; 7 nucleotides line up with TRBD1. This CDR3 contains 12 residues. V was pared by 6 bases and J by 8 bases, with 4 bases of the junction left unmatched. The germline V gene has CDR1 ENHRY and CDR2 SYGVKD. CDR3 in amino acids: CAISGTVDTIYF. As DNA, the CDR3 is TGTGCCATCAGCGGGACAGTTGACACCATATATTTT.

This clonotype was observed a handful of times. V gene TRBV18 combines with J gene TRBJ2-1, with 9 bases fitting TRBD2. Germline values: CDR1 KGHSH, CDR2 LQKENI. With 4 bases clipped from V and 4 bases from J, the junction kept 5 bases outside the gene matches. The CDR3 consists of 15 residues. DNA for the CDR3: TGTGCCAGCTCACTTACTAGCGGGTATTACAATGAGCAGTTCTTC. It encodes CASSLTSGYYNEQFF.

This clonotype appeared a few times. J is TRBJ1-3 and V is TRBV12-3 or TRBV12-4; D gene ambiguous. The V gene lost 4 bases and the J gene lost 0 bases, with 10 bases spanning the gap. The CDR3 extends over 15 amino acids. This CDR3 reads CASSYGEGSGNTIYF. The CDR3 DNA reads as TGTGCCAGCAGTTATGGGGAAGGCTCTGGAAACACCATATATTTT.

This clonotype was counted a few times. The chain links TRBV12-3 or TRBV12-4 to TRBJ2-7, with D possibly being TRBD2 (5 bases). The germline V and J ends were trimmed by 6 bases and 9 bases, with 18 bases remaining between them. The CDR3 contains 13 residues. CDR3 nucleotides: TGTGCCAGCAGCCCACTAGGCTCTCGGGTGCAGTACTTC. It is translated as CASSPLGSRVQYF.

The table lists this clonotype with a few counts. The chain employs TRBV7-2 and TRBJ2-3; D unclear. The CDR3 is 13 residues long. Trimming stripped 5 bases from V and 2 bases from J, with 8 bases between. Germline CDR1 reads SGHTA; CDR2 reads FQGNSA. CDR3: CASSQRYTDTQYF. The CDR3 coding sequence is TGTGCCAGCAGCCAGAGATACACAGATACGCAGTATTTT.

This clonotype has more than one count but fewer than ten. The V and J genes are TRBV29-1 and TRBJ1-1; tentative D call: TRBD1 (6 bases). The CDR3 is made up of 15 amino acids. Germline V gives CDR1 SQVTM, CDR2 ANQGSEA. V lost 4 bases and J lost 4, with 19 bases in between. CDR3 DNA sequence: TGCAGCGTTGGTTGGTGGGGGCAGGATGGCACTGAAGCTTTCTTT. Protein: CSVGWWGQDGTEAFF.